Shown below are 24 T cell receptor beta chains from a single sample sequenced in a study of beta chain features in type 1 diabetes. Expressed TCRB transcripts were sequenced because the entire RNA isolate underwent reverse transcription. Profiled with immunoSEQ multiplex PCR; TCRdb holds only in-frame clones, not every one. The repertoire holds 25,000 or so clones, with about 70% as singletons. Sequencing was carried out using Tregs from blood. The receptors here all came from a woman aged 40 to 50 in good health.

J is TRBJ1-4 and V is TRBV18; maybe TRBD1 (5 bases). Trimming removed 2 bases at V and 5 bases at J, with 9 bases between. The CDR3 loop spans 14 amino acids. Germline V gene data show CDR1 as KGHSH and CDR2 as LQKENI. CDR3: CASSPRGGNEKLFF. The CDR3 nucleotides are TGTGCCAGCTCACCAAGGGGAGGGAATGAAAAACTGTTTTTT. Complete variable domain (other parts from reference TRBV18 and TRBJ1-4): NAGVMQNPRHLVRRRGQEARLRCSPMKGHSHVYWYRQLPEEGLKFMVYLQKENIIDESGMPKERFSAEFPKEGPSILRIQQVVRGDSAAYFCASSPRGGNEKLFFGSGTQLSVL.

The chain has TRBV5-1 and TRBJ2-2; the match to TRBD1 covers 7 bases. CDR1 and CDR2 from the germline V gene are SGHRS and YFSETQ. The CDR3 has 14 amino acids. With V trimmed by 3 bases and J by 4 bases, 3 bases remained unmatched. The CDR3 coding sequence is TGCGCCAGCAGCTCCCGACAGGGCACCGGGGAGCTGTTTTTT. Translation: CASSSRQGTGELFF.

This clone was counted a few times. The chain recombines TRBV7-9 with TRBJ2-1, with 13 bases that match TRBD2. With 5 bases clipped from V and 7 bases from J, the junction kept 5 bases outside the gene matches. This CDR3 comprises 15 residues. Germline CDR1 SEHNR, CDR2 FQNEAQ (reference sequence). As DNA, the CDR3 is TGTGCCAGCAGCCCTCCGGGACTAGCGGGGAATGAGCAGTTCTTC. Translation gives CASSPPGLAGNEQFF.

This CDR3 reads CASRPQGANSPLHF. For the CDR3, the DNA is TGTGCCAGCAGGCCACAGGGGGCAAACTCACCCCTCCACTTT. This chain joins TRBV27 and TRBJ1-6; 9 positions agree with TRBD1. This CDR3 contains 14 residues. The ends lost 6 bases at V and 10 bases at J; junction bases unmatched: 7. Germline V gene data show CDR1 as MNHEY and CDR2 as SMNVEV (reference sequence).

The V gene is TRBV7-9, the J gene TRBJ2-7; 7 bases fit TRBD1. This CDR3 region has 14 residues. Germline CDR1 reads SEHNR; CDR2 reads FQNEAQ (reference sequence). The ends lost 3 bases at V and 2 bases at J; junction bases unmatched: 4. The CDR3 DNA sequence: TGTGCCAGCAGCTTCCCGGGACAGACCTACGAGCAGTACTTC. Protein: CASSFPGQTYEQYF. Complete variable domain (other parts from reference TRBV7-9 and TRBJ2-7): DTGVSQNPRHKITKRGQNVTFRCDPISEHNRLYWYRQTLGQGPEFLTYFQNEAQLEKSRLLSDRFSAERPKGSFSTLEIQRTEQGDSAMYLCASSFPGQTYEQYFGPGTRLTVT.

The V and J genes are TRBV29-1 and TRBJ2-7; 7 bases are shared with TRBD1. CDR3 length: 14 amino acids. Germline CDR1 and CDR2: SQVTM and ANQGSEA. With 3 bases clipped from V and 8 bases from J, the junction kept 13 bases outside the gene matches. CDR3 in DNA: TGCAGCGTTGAGGTCGCCGGGACAGTTGGGAAGCAGTACTTC. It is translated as CSVEVAGTVGKQYF.

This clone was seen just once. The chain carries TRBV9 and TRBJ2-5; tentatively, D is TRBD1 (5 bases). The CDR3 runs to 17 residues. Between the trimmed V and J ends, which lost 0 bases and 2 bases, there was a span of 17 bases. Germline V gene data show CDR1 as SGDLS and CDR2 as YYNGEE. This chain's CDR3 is CASSVGFTRVGQETQYF. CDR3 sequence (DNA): TGTGCCAGCAGCGTAGGTTTTACCAGGGTAGGACAAGAGACCCAGTACTTC.

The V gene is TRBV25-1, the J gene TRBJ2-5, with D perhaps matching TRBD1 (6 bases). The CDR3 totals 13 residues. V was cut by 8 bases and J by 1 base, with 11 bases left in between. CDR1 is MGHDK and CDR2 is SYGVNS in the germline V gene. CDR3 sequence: CASGEGGQETQYF. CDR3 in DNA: TGTGCCAGCGGCGAAGGGGGCCAAGAGACCCAGTACTTC.

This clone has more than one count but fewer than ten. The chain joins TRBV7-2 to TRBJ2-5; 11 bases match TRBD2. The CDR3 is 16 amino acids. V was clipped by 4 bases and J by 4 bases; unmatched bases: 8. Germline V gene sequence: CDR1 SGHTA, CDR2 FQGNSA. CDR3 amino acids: CASSSRLAGNPETQYF. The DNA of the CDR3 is TGTGCCAGCAGCTCCAGACTAGCGGGGAACCCAGAGACCCAGTACTTC. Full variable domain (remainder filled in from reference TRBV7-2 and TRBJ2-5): GAGVSQSPSNKVTEKGKDVELRCDPISGHTALYWYRQSLGQGLEFLIYFQGNSAPDKSGLPSDRFSAERTGGSVSTLTIQRTQQEDSAVYLCASSSRLAGNPETQYFGPGTRLLVL.

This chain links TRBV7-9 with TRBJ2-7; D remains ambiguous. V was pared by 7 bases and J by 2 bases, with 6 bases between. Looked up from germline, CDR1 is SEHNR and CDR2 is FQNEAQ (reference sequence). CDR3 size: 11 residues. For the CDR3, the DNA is TGTGCCAGCACAACAACCTACGAGCAGTACTTC. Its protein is CASTTTYEQYF.

As DNA, the CDR3 is TGTGCCAGCAGTCAACGGACATCGATGAACACTGAAGCTTTCTTT. Its translation: CASSQRTSMNTEAFF. The V call is TRBV2, the J call TRBJ1-1; possible D gene TRBD1, 5 bases. CDR1 and CDR2 (germline): SNHLY, FYNNEI. V was cut by 5 bases and J by 0 bases, with 13 bases left in between. CDR3 length: 15 residues.

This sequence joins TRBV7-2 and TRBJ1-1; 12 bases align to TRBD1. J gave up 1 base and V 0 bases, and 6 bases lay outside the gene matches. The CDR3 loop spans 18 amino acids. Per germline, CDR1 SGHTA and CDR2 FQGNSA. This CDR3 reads CASSLALMGQGANTEAFF. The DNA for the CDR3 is TGTGCCAGCAGCTTAGCATTGATGGGACAGGGGGCGAACACTGAAGCTTTCTTT.

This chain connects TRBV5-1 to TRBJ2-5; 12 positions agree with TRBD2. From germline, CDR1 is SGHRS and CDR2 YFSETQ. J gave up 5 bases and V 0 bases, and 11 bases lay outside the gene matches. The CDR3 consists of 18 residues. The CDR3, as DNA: TGCGCCAGCAGCTTGGCTCGGCTAGCGGGGGGGCATCGGGAGACCCAGTACTTC. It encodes CASSLARLAGGHRETQYF.

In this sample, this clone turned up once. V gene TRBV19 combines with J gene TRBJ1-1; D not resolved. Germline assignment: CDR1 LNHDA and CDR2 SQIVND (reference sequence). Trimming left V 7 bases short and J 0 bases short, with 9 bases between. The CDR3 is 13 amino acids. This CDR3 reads CASTKQLNTEAFF. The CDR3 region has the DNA TGTGCCAGTACCAAACAACTGAACACTGAAGCTTTCTTT. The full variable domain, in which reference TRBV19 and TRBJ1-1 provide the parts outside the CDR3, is DGGITQSPKYLFRKEGQNVTLSCEQNLNHDAMYWYRQDPGQGLRLIYYSQIVNDFQKGDIAEGYSVSREKKESFPLTVTSAQKNPTAFYLCASTKQLNTEAFFGQGTRLTVV.

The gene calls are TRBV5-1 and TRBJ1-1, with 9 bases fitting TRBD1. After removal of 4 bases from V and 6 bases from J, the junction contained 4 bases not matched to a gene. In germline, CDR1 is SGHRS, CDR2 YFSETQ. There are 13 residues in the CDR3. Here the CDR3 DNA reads TGCGCCAGCAGCCGACAGGGGGAATCTGAAGCTTTCTTT. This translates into CASSRQGESEAFF.

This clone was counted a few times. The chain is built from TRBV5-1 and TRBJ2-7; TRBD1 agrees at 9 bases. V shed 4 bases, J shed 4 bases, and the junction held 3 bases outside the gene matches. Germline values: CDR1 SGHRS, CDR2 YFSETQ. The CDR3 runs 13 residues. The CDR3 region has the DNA TGCGCCAGCAGCGCTGGACAGGGGTACGAGCAGTACTTC. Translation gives CASSAGQGYEQYF.

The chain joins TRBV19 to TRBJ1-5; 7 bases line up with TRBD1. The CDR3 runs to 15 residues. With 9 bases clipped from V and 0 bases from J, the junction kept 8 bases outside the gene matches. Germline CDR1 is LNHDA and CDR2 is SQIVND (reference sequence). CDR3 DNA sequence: TGTGCCAGCCTGACAGGGATTAATAGCAATCAGCCCCAGCATTTT. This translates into CASLTGINSNQPQHF. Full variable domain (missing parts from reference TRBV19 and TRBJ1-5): DGGITQSPKYLFRKEGQNVTLSCEQNLNHDAMYWYRQDPGQGLRLIYYSQIVNDFQKGDIAEGYSVSREKKESFPLTVTSAQKNPTAFYLCASLTGINSNQPQHFGDGTRLSIL.

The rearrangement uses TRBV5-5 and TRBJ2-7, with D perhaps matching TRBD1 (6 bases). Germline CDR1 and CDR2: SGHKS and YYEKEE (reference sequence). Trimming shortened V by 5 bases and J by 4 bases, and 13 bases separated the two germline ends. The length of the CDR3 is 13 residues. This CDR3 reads CASRSRGGYEQYF. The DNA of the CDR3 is TGTGCCAGCAGAAGCAGGGGCGGGTACGAGCAGTACTTC.

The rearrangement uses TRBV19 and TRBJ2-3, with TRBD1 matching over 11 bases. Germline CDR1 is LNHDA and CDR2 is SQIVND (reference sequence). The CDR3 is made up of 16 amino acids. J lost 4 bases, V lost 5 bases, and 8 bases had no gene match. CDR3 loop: CASSSRTGGLADTQYF. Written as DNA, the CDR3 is TGTGCCAGTAGTTCCCGGACAGGGGGCCTTGCAGATACGCAGTATTTT.

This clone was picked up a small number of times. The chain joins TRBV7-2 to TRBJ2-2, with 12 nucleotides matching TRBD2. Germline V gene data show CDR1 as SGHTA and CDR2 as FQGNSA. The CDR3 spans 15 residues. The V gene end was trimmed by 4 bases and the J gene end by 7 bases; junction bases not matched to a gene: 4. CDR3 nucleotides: TGTGCCAGCAGCTATACTAGCGGGGGGTTCGGGGAGCTGTTTTTT. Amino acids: CASSYTSGGFGELFF.

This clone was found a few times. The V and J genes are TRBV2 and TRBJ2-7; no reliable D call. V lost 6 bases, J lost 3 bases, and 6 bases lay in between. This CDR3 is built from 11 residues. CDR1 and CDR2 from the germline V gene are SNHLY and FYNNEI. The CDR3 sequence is CASSYSYEQYF. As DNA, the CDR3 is TGTGCCAGCAGCTATAGCTACGAGCAGTACTTC.

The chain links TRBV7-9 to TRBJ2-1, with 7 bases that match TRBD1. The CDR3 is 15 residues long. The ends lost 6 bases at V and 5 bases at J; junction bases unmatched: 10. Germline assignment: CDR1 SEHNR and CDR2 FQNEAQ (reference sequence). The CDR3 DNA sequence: TGTGCCAGCAGGGACGACAGGGCGCGTGACAATGAGCAGTTCTTC. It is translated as CASRDDRARDNEQFF.

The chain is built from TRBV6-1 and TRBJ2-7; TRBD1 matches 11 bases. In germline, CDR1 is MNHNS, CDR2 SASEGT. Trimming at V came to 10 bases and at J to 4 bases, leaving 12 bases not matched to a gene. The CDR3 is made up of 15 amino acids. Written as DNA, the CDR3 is TGTGCCACCTCCAACCCGGGACAGGGGGTGTACGAGCAGTACTTC. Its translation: CATSNPGQGVYEQYF.

The CDR3 DNA reads as TGCGCCAGCAGCCCAGGACTAGCGGGCCTCTCCTACAATGAGCAGTTCTTC. Protein sequence: CASSPGLAGLSYNEQFF. The chain is built from TRBV5-1 and TRBJ2-1, with 11 bases that match TRBD2. The CDR3 contains 17 residues. Germline V gives CDR1 SGHRS, CDR2 YFSETQ. Germline trimming cut 4 bases from V and 0 bases from J; bases unmatched to any gene: 6. Full variable domain (remainder filled in from reference TRBV5-1 and TRBJ2-1): KAGVTQTPRYLIKTRGQQVTLSCSPISGHRSVSWYQQTPGQGLQFLFEYFSETQRNKGNFPGRFSGRQFSNSRSEMNVSTLELGDSALYLCASSPGLAGLSYNEQFFGPGTRLTVL.